Following are 28 T cell receptor beta chains from one sample sequenced in a study of PD-1 blockade in mismatch repair-deficient tumors. The repertoire was sequenced with immunoSEQ multiplex PCR; TCRdb's copy has only in-frame clones and lacks some. The data hold about 38,000 clones, with about four fifths observed a single time. The material was peripheral blood, obtained 4 weeks after starting pembrolizumab. The receptors shown here come from an adult with mismatch repair-deficient cancer.

The chain is built from TRBV7-2 and TRBJ2-7; 10 nucleotides line up with TRBD2. CDR1 and CDR2 (germline): SGHTA, FQGNSA. This CDR3 spans 15 amino acids. V shed 5 bases and J 1 base; nucleotides not matched to a gene: 5. The CDR3 region is CASSKRTSGSYEQYF. The CDR3 DNA is TGTGCCAGCAGCAAACGGACTAGCGGATCCTACGAGCAGTACTTC.

V usage is TRBV30 and J usage is TRBJ1-2, with D unresolved. CDR3 length equals 13 residues. With 2 bases removed from V and 6 bases from J, the gap between germline ends came to 13 bases. Germline-derived CDR1 and CDR2 are GTSNPN and SVGIG (reference sequence). The CDR3 spells CAWSLGVRDGYTF. As DNA, the CDR3 is TGTGCCTGGAGTCTGGGCGTGAGAGATGGCTACACCTTC.

V usage is TRBV6-5 and J usage is TRBJ2-6; D not resolved. The CDR3 consists of 15 residues. V lost 0 bases and J 4 bases, leaving 7 bases between the germline ends. The V gene's germline CDR1 is MNHEY and CDR2 SVGAGI. The CDR3 DNA is TGTGCCAGCAGTTACTCGATGGAAGGGGCCAACGTCCTGACTTTC. Amino acid sequence: CASSYSMEGANVLTF.

The genes are TRBV25-1 and TRBJ2-6; no firm D call. This CDR3 spans 14 amino acids. Germline CDR1 and CDR2: MGHDK and SYGVNS. Trimming left V 11 bases short and J 0 bases short, with 11 bases between. This chain's CDR3 is CAGALRSGANVLTF. The CDR3 nucleotides read TGTGCCGGCGCATTACGCTCTGGGGCCAACGTCCTGACTTTC.

V is TRBV18 and J is TRBJ2-3; TRBD2 aligns across 12 bases. The CDR3 is 18 residues long. The germline V gene encodes CDR1 KGHSH and CDR2 LQKENI. V gave up 1 base and J gave up 3 bases; unmatched junction bases: 8. The CDR3 loop is CASSPRLAGGPETDTQYF. The CDR3 nucleotides read TGTGCCAGCTCACCACGGCTAGCGGGAGGGCCTGAGACAGATACGCAGTATTTT.

The chain joins TRBV5-1 to TRBJ2-7; TRBD1 aligns across 10 bases. This CDR3 region has 15 residues. Germline CDR1 is SGHRS and CDR2 is YFSETQ. After removal of 0 bases from V and 5 bases from J, the junction contained 5 bases not matched to a gene. The CDR3 spells CASSLAWTGGHEQYF. The DNA of the CDR3 is TGCGCCAGCAGCTTGGCCTGGACAGGGGGGCACGAGCAGTACTTC.

The chain uses TRBV4-1 and TRBJ2-7; TRBD1 aligns across 7 bases. This CDR3 comprises 17 residues. Trimming cost V 3 bases and J 2 bases; bases outside gene matches: 13. Germline V lookup: CDR1 MGHRA, CDR2 YSYEKL. CDR3 nucleotide sequence: TGCGCCAGCAGCCAGGAAGCAGGGGGTAGCACCACCTACGAGCAGTACTTC. Encoded protein: CASSQEAGGSTTYEQYF.

J is TRBJ2-3 and V is TRBV5-6, with D unclear. The V end was cut by 2 bases, the J end by 3 bases, with 13 bases between. Looked up from germline, CDR1 is SGHDT and CDR2 is YYEEEE. This CDR3 region has 15 residues. The CDR3 sequence: CASSFKTTPTDTQYF. The CDR3 nucleotides read TGTGCCAGCAGCTTTAAAACAACGCCTACAGATACGCAGTATTTT.

This clone turned up a few times. The chain has TRBV13 and TRBJ2-5; no firm D call. V was clipped by 5 bases and J by 1 base, with 5 bases between them. The CDR3 covers 12 residues. Germline CDR1 PRHDT, CDR2 FYEKMQ (reference sequence). The CDR3 DNA follows: TGTGCCAGCAGCGCTAGCCAAGAGACCCAGTACTTC. The encoded protein is CASSASQETQYF.

This clone has a handful of counts. This CDR3 reads CAISESMAGGKETQYF. CDR3 nucleotide sequence: TGTGCCATCAGTGAGTCGATGGCGGGAGGAAAAGAGACCCAGTACTTC. The V gene is TRBV10-3, the J gene TRBJ2-5; 8 nucleotides match TRBD2. The V gene end was trimmed by 0 bases and the J gene end by 3 bases; junction bases not matched to a gene: 6. Germline values: CDR1 ENHRY, CDR2 SYGVKD. The CDR3 loop spans 16 amino acids.

The chain combines TRBV18 with TRBJ1-4, with D unresolved. The CDR3 spans 14 residues. CDR1 is KGHSH, CDR2 LQKENI, per germline. Trimming left V 3 bases short and J 6 bases short, with 11 bases between. The CDR3 sequence: CASSPRHRDEKLFF. Written as DNA, the CDR3 is TGTGCCAGCTCACCGCGGCACCGCGATGAAAAACTGTTTTTT.

This chain uses TRBV10-3 with TRBJ1-2; D gene uncertain. CDR1 is ENHRY, CDR2 SYGVKD, per germline. Trimming removed 5 bases from V and 5 bases from J, with 18 bases in between. The length of the CDR3 is 15 residues. The CDR3 DNA reads TGTGCCATCAGTACTGAGCAGGAAGGAACTTATGGCTACACCTTC. Its translation is CAISTEQEGTYGYTF.

The chain recombines TRBV6-1 with TRBJ1-1; tentative D call: TRBD1 (5 bases). Germline CDR1 reads MNHNS; CDR2 reads SASEGT. The CDR3 is 12 residues long. Trimming left V 2 bases short and J 10 bases short, with 11 bases between. CDR3 coding DNA: TGTGCCAGCAGTGAACGGGGTAGGGGAGCTTTCTTT. The encoded protein is CASSERGRGAFF.

This chain joins TRBV13 and TRBJ2-3, with 9 bases that match TRBD2. CDR3 length: 16 amino acids. Trimming at V came to 4 bases and at J to 5 bases, leaving 10 bases not matched to a gene. From germline, CDR1 is PRHDT and CDR2 FYEKMQ (reference sequence). The CDR3, as DNA: TGTGCCAGCAGCTCCTTAGCGGGAGCGGATCAAGATACGCAGTATTTT. Amino acids: CASSSLAGADQDTQYF. Looking up the rest from reference TRBV13 and TRBJ2-3 gives the full variable domain: AAGVIQSPRHLIKEKRETATLKCYPIPRHDTVYWYQQGPGQDPQFLISFYEKMQSDKGSIPDRFSAQQFSDYHSELNMSSLELGDSALYFCASSSLAGADQDTQYFGPGTRLTVL.

This chain links TRBV9 with TRBJ2-1; 8 bases align to TRBD2. There are 14 residues in the CDR3. The J segment lost 3 bases and the V segment lost 4 bases, leaving 3 bases of the junction unmatched. In germline, CDR1 is SGDLS, CDR2 YYNGEE. The CDR3 protein is CASSPREGYNEQFF. The CDR3 DNA reads as TGTGCCAGCAGCCCCCGGGAGGGCTACAATGAGCAGTTCTTC.

This chain connects TRBV7-9 to TRBJ1-2; no reliable D call. Germline V gene sequence: CDR1 SEHNR, CDR2 FQNEAQ (reference sequence). This CDR3 spans 11 amino acids. The V end was cut by 4 bases, the J end by 5 bases, with 5 bases between. CDR3 bases: TGTGCCAGCAGCTGGACTTATGGCTACACCTTC. It yields the protein CASSWTYGYTF.

The V call is TRBV4-2, the J call TRBJ2-2; D is tentatively TRBD1 or TRBD2 (5 bases each). The CDR3 sequence is 17 residues long. The V and J ends lost 1 base and 5 bases respectively, with 17 bases between them. Germline V gene lookup returns CDR1 LGHNA and CDR2 YNFKEQ. The CDR3 loop reads CASSQVGSVWGTGELFF. CDR3 in DNA: TGTGCCAGCAGCCAAGTTGGTTCGGTCTGGGGGACCGGGGAGCTGTTTTTT.

This chain connects TRBV4-2 to TRBJ1-2, with D maybe TRBD1 (6 bases). The length of the CDR3 is 14 residues. Per germline, CDR1 LGHNA and CDR2 YNFKEQ. Between the trimmed V and J ends, which lost 4 bases and 2 bases, there was a span of 11 bases. The CDR3 DNA follows: TGTGCCAGCAGCCTTGAGGACAGAAACTATGGCTACACCTTC. Translation gives CASSLEDRNYGYTF.

This clone appeared a few times. The genes are TRBV5-6 and TRBJ2-7, with TRBD2 matching 10 bases. Trimming at V came to 4 bases and at J to 0 bases, leaving 4 bases not matched to a gene. This CDR3 spans 15 amino acids. Germline V CDR1 and CDR2: SGHDT, YYEEEE. The CDR3 reads CASSPASGSSYEQYF. The CDR3 nucleotides read TGTGCCAGCAGCCCCGCTAGCGGGAGCTCCTACGAGCAGTACTTC.

This chain connects TRBV5-1 to TRBJ1-2; 10 bases are shared with TRBD1. Germline V gene data show CDR1 as SGHRS and CDR2 as YFSETQ. Trimming took 4 bases from V and 6 from J; bases not matched to a gene: 3. The CDR3 is made up of 13 amino acids. The CDR3 protein is CASSQTGGNGYTF. The CDR3 DNA follows: TGCGCCAGCAGCCAGACAGGGGGCAATGGCTACACCTTC.

This clone has a single count. The chain couples TRBV25-1 to TRBJ2-3; TRBD2 matches 10 bases. CDR3 length: 16 residues. The V and J ends lost 6 bases and 4 bases, in that order; junction bases with no gene match: 10. Germline V CDR1 and CDR2: MGHDK, SYGVNS. The CDR3 DNA is TGTGCCAGCAGCCTTACTAGCGGGAAGGGACCAGATACGCAGTATTTT. Translating gives CASSLTSGKGPDTQYF. The full variable domain, with the rest looked up from reference TRBV25-1 and TRBJ2-3, is EADIYQTPRYLVIGTGKKITLECSQTMGHDKMYWYQQDPGMELHLIHYSYGVNSTEKGDLSSESTVSRIRTEHFPLTLESARPSHTSQYLCASSLTSGKGPDTQYFGPGTRLTVL.

The chain recombines TRBV27 with TRBJ2-2; D not resolved. The CDR3 is made up of 14 amino acids. Germline V gene lookup returns CDR1 MNHEY and CDR2 SMNVEV (reference sequence). Trimming removed 2 bases from V and 0 bases from J, with 4 bases in between. This chain's CDR3 is CASSLAPNTGELFF. DNA for the CDR3: TGTGCCAGCAGTTTAGCCCCGAACACCGGGGAGCTGTTTTTT.

The J gene is TRBJ2-2, the V gene TRBV4-1, with 7 nucleotides matching TRBD2. Trimming cost V 7 bases and J 1 base; bases outside gene matches: 9. CDR1 and CDR2 from the germline V gene are MGHRA and YSYEKL. This CDR3 spans 16 amino acids. Here the CDR3 reads CASTRMVAGNTGELFF. The DNA of the CDR3 is TGCGCCAGCACCCGTATGGTAGCGGGGAACACCGGGGAGCTGTTTTTT.

This clone was counted a single time. The chain is built from TRBV9 and TRBJ2-7; TRBD2 is a possible D gene (6 bases). This CDR3 spans 21 amino acids. V lost 3 bases and J 2 bases, leaving 33 bases between the germline ends. The germline V gene encodes CDR1 SGDLS and CDR2 YYNGEE. CDR3 in amino acids: CASSATPYRTAGTPCPYEQYF. The CDR3 DNA follows: TGTGCCAGCAGCGCGACCCCGTACAGGACCGCCGGGACTCCCTGCCCCTACGAGCAGTACTTC.

CDR3 in amino acids: CAWSSRQGATDTQYF. CDR3 DNA: TGTGCCTGGAGTTCTAGACAGGGGGCCACAGATACGCAGTATTTT. The chain has TRBV30 and TRBJ2-3; 10 nucleotides match TRBD1. V lost 2 bases, J lost 2 bases, and 4 bases stayed unmatched. This CDR3 has 15 residues. CDR1 and CDR2 (germline): GTSNPN, SVGIG (reference sequence).

The J gene is TRBJ2-7, the V gene TRBV7-2, with D possibly matching TRBD1 (5 bases). CDR1 and CDR2 (germline): SGHTA, FQGNSA. The ends were cut back, 0 bases at V and 0 bases at J, with 6 bases in the middle. The CDR3 totals 14 residues. The CDR3 nucleotides are TGTGCCAGCAGCTTAGCCAGGGCCTCCTACGAGCAGTACTTC. Its translation: CASSLARASYEQYF.

J is TRBJ2-7 and V is TRBV29-1; D is unresolved. V lost 3 bases, J lost 1 base, and 4 bases lay in between. Germline CDR1 and CDR2: SQVTM and ANQGSEA. The CDR3 contains 11 residues. CDR3 nucleotide sequence: TGCAGCGTTGACGGATCCTACGAGCAGTACTTC. This encodes CSVDGSYEQYF.

The genes are TRBV7-4 and TRBJ2-5, with D possibly being TRBD1 or TRBD2 (6 bases each). The CDR3 has 13 residues. V lost 5 bases and J 5 bases, leaving 12 bases between the germline ends. Germline lookup yields CDR1 SGHVT and CDR2 SQSDAQ. CDR3 loop: CASSVTGGETQYF. The CDR3 DNA sequence: TGTGCCAGCAGCGTGACAGGAGGGGAGACCCAGTACTTC.